The T cell receptor (beta chain) under discussion was sequenced for a study of blood T cell repertoires in COVID-19. About the research overall: T cells, B-cell-depleted T cells, or PBMCs supplied cDNA or gDNA.

The CDR3 runs to 15 residues. Germline CDR1 reads SGHNT; CDR2 reads YENEEA. V was shortened by 3 bases and J by 2 bases, with 14 bases between the two germline ends. The data were produced by immunoSEQ multiplex PCR, yet TCRdb's version contains in-frame clones alone and is incomplete. This table has under 250,000 clones, 84% appearing once. This clonotype was sampled from a woman aged 40 to 55 who had recovered from COVID-19. The V and J genes are TRBV11-3 and TRBJ2-7; unclear D gene. The sequenced material came from peripheral blood. The CDR3 region has the DNA TGTGCCAGCAGCTTTCTGGCACAGCCGACCTACGAGCAGTACTTC. This sequence encodes CASSFLAQPTYEQYF.